Following are 28 T cell receptor beta chains from one sample sequenced in a study of T cell responses to AZD1222 COVID-19 vaccine. The repertoire was sequenced with immunoSEQ multiplex PCR; TCRdb's copy has only in-frame clones and lacks some. This sample has 150,000 to 200,000 clones; roughly 92% occur once, and the top ten carry around 3%. The material sequenced was peripheral blood, taken on day 0 of AZD1222 vaccination. The source of these receptors is an adult in good health.

This chain uses TRBV27 with TRBJ1-5; 10 positions match TRBD1. The J segment lost 5 bases and the V segment lost 6 bases, leaving 4 bases of the junction unmatched. The CDR3 sequence is 14 residues long. The V gene's germline CDR1 is MNHEY and CDR2 SMNVEV (reference sequence). CDR3 bases: TGTGCCAGCAGGGGACAGGGGCTCGATCAGCCCCAGCATTTT. Translated: CASRGQGLDQPQHF.

This clone occurred once. The chain recombines TRBV12-3 or TRBV12-4 with TRBJ2-7; D may correspond to TRBD1 or TRBD2 (6 bases each). The V and J ends lost 6 bases and 5 bases respectively, with 14 bases between them. CDR3 length: 13 amino acids. The chain's CDR3 is CASSPGGGDEQYF. The CDR3 DNA reads TGTGCCAGCAGCCCTGGGGGCGGGGACGAGCAGTACTTC.

The V and J genes are TRBV3-1 (or the pseudogene TRBV3-2) and TRBJ1-5; TRBD1 matches 7 bases. V lost 1 base, J lost 2 bases, and 2 bases stayed unmatched. Germline V gene lookup returns CDR1 LGHDT and CDR2 YNNKEL (reference sequence). There are 15 residues in the CDR3. The CDR3 loop reads CASSQGGQGNQPQHF. The CDR3 bases are TGTGCCAGCAGCCAAGGTGGACAGGGCAATCAGCCCCAGCATTTT.

This rearrangement joins TRBV9 to TRBJ2-7; possibly TRBD2 for D (5 bases). Germline assignment: CDR1 SGDLS and CDR2 YYNGEE. CDR3 size: 14 residues. Trimming removed 0 bases at V and 0 bases at J, with 7 bases between. CDR3 sequence reads: CASSVASTSYEQYF. CDR3 DNA sequence: TGTGCCAGCAGCGTAGCTAGCACCTCCTACGAGCAGTACTTC.

V and J are TRBV7-2 and TRBJ2-3, with D maybe TRBD2 (6 bases). V was cut by 2 bases and J by 2 bases, with 11 bases left in between. The V gene's germline CDR1 is SGHTA and CDR2 FQGNSA. The CDR3 has 15 amino acids. The CDR3 loop reads CASSLSPGDTDTQYF. CDR3 coding DNA: TGTGCCAGCAGCTTAAGTCCGGGGGACACAGATACGCAGTATTTT.

The rearrangement uses TRBV5-1 and TRBJ1-5; maybe TRBD1 (5 bases). Germline-derived CDR1 and CDR2 are SGHRS and YFSETQ. CDR3 length: 15 residues. The V and J ends lost 0 bases and 2 bases respectively, with 9 bases between them. This CDR3 reads CASSLGGAGNQPQHF. The CDR3 nucleotides read TGCGCCAGCAGCTTGGGAGGGGCGGGCAATCAGCCCCAGCATTTT.

This sequence joins TRBV12-3 or TRBV12-4 and TRBJ2-1; D not resolved. The CDR3 loop spans 13 amino acids. Trimming pared 3 bases from V and 6 bases from J, leaving 9 bases between. CDR3: CASSFGSINEQFF. Written as DNA, the CDR3 is TGTGCCAGCAGTTTTGGTAGCATCAATGAGCAGTTCTTC.

In this sample, this clone turned up once. The chain uses TRBV25-1 and TRBJ1-2; D is unclear. Trimming took 3 bases from V and 4 from J, leaving 15 bases between them. Looked up from germline, CDR1 is MGHDK and CDR2 is SYGVNS. The CDR3 has 15 residues. The CDR3 loop is CASSDRRVPSYGYTF. In DNA form, the CDR3 reads TGTGCCAGCAGTGACCGCCGGGTCCCGTCCTATGGCTACACCTTC.

The CDR3 protein is CATSDTGIYGYTF. As DNA, the CDR3 is TGTGCCACCAGTGATACAGGAATCTATGGCTACACCTTC. The rearrangement uses TRBV24-1 and TRBJ1-2; tentatively, D is TRBD1 (5 bases). Germline-derived CDR1 and CDR2 are KGHDR and SFDVKD. V was trimmed by 3 bases and J by 4 bases, leaving 8 bases between them. The CDR3 covers 13 residues.

Notes on this clone: Distinct nucleotide sequences in the sample also encode this CDR3. The chain carries TRBV27 and TRBJ2-7; D gene unclear. The germline V gene encodes CDR1 MNHEY and CDR2 SMNVEV (reference sequence). Trimming pared 4 bases from V and 4 bases from J, leaving 5 bases between. This CDR3 comprises 11 residues. In nucleotides, the CDR3 is TGTGCCAGCAGTTCCTCATACGAGCAGTACTTC. Translating gives CASSSSYEQYF.

This chain connects TRBV9 to TRBJ2-1, with 10 bases aligning to TRBD2. This CDR3 spans 14 amino acids. CDR1 is SGDLS, CDR2 YYNGEE, per germline. The trim removed 1 base at V and 6 bases at J, leaving 1 base unmatched. The CDR3 DNA reads as TGTGCCAGCAGCGTAAGCGGGAGGGCCAATGAGCAGTTCTTC. It translates to CASSVSGRANEQFF.

The rearrangement joins TRBV6-6 to TRBJ2-7, with TRBD2 as a possible D gene (6 bases). This CDR3 has 17 residues. Germline V gene data show CDR1 as MNHNY and CDR2 as SVGAGI (reference sequence). Trimming shortened V by 5 bases and J by 3 bases, and 23 bases separated the two germline ends. In DNA, the CDR3 is TGTGCCAGCAGTCTCGCAGCCCCTAGCGCCAACCTCTACGAGCAGTACTTC. It translates to CASSLAAPSANLYEQYF.

This CDR3 reads CASSEGLTRRFF. In nucleotides, the CDR3 is TGTGCCAGCAGTGAAGGCTTGACGAGGAGGTTCTTC. The genes are TRBV6-1 and TRBJ2-1; D not certain. CDR1 and CDR2 from the germline V gene are MNHNS and SASEGT. Deletions cut 1 base from V and 15 bases from J, with 13 bases between. The CDR3 has 12 residues.

The chain uses TRBV25-1 and TRBJ1-5, with TRBD1 matching over 7 bases. V trimming: 2 bases; J trimming: 4 bases; junction bases outside the gene matches: 8. CDR3 length equals 16 residues. Per germline, CDR1 MGHDK and CDR2 SYGVNS. CDR3 sequence: CASSEVTGTDNQPQHF. CDR3 coding DNA: TGTGCCAGCAGTGAAGTTACCGGGACAGATAATCAGCCCCAGCATTTT.

The genes are TRBV4-1 and TRBJ1-2, with unresolved D. In germline, CDR1 is MGHRA, CDR2 YSYEKL. The CDR3 totals 13 residues. V shed 0 bases and J shed 6 bases, with 8 bases lying between them. This CDR3 reads CASSQDRLNGYTF. The CDR3 bases are TGCGCCAGCAGCCAAGATAGATTGAATGGCTACACCTTC.

This rearrangement joins TRBV19 to TRBJ2-7, with 7 nucleotides matching TRBD1. The CDR3 extends over 14 amino acids. J lost 3 bases, V lost 6 bases, and 8 bases had no gene match. Germline V gene lookup returns CDR1 LNHDA and CDR2 SQIVND (reference sequence). The chain's CDR3 is CASSWTGTDYEQYF. The CDR3 bases are TGTGCCAGTAGCTGGACCGGGACAGACTACGAGCAGTACTTC. Full variable domain (rest looked up from reference TRBV19 and TRBJ2-7): DGGITQSPKYLFRKEGQNVTLSCEQNLNHDAMYWYRQDPGQGLRLIYYSQIVNDFQKGDIAEGYSVSREKKESFPLTVTSAQKNPTAFYLCASSWTGTDYEQYFGPGTRLTVT.

The rearrangement uses TRBV5-4 and TRBJ2-7; the D gene is possibly TRBD1 (5 bases). CDR1 and CDR2 (germline): SGHNT, YYREEE (reference sequence). This CDR3 has 14 residues. The ends were cut back, 0 bases at V and 2 bases at J, with 9 bases in the middle. DNA for the CDR3: TGTGCCAGCAGCTTGGGTGACAGACCCTACGAGCAGTACTTC. As protein: CASSLGDRPYEQYF. Looking up the rest from reference TRBV5-4 and TRBJ2-7 gives the full variable domain: ETGVTQSPTHLIKTRGQQVTLRCSSQSGHNTVSWYQQALGQGPQFIFQYYREEENGRGNFPPRFSGLQFPNYSSELNVNALELDDSALYLCASSLGDRPYEQYFGPGTRLTVT.

The J gene is TRBJ1-1, the V gene TRBV6-5; 8 positions match TRBD1. The germline V gene has CDR1 MNHEY and CDR2 SVGAGI. There are 13 residues in the CDR3. Losses at the gene ends were 0 bases for V and 6 bases for J; bases not matched to a gene: 0. The CDR3 sequence is CASSYSTGAEAFF. The CDR3 bases are TGTGCCAGCAGTTACTCGACAGGGGCTGAAGCTTTCTTT.

Comment on this clone: The same CDR3 is also encoded by other DNA sequences in this sample. The CDR3, as DNA: TGTGCCAGCAGTTCAGGGGGTGGCTACACCTTC. Residues: CASSSGGGYTF. The J gene is TRBJ1-2, the V gene TRBV6-5; 7 bases line up with TRBD1. V shed 4 bases and J 7 bases; nucleotides not matched to a gene: 0. Germline V CDR1 and CDR2: MNHEY, SVGAGI. The CDR3 totals 11 residues.

The rearrangement uses TRBV19 and TRBJ1-3; a possible D gene is TRBD1 (5 bases). V shed 4 bases and J shed 1 base, with 14 bases lying between them. Germline CDR1 reads LNHDA; CDR2 reads SQIVND (reference sequence). This CDR3 has 16 amino acids. The CDR3 DNA reads as TGTGCCAGTAGTACCCCAATCGGGGGGTCTGGAAACACCATATATTTT. Protein: CASSTPIGGSGNTIYF.

CDR3 nucleotides: TGTGCCAGCAGCTTGCGGTTGAACACTGAAGCTTTCTTT. This translates into CASSLRLNTEAFF. The chain joins TRBV7-9 to TRBJ1-1; D is unresolved. V lost 3 bases, J lost 0 bases, and 5 bases lay in between. The CDR3 loop spans 13 amino acids. Looked up from germline, CDR1 is SEHNR and CDR2 is FQNEAQ (reference sequence).

There are a few counts of this clone. The chain uses TRBV15 and TRBJ2-7, with 9 positions matching TRBD2. The CDR3 is 18 residues long. V trimming: 0 bases; J trimming: 2 bases; junction bases outside the gene matches: 11. Germline lookup yields CDR1 LNHNV and CDR2 YYDKDF (reference sequence). CDR3 loop: CATSRDLGDSGRTYEQYF. In DNA form, the CDR3 reads TGTGCCACCAGCAGAGATCTTGGTGATAGCGGGAGAACCTACGAGCAGTACTTC.

The J gene is TRBJ1-2, the V gene TRBV6-5, with D unresolved. Germline V CDR1 and CDR2: MNHEY, SVGAGI. This CDR3 region has 15 residues. V was clipped by 5 bases and J by 0 bases, with 13 bases between them. CDR3 amino acids: CASSPLGEANYGYTF. The CDR3 nucleotides are TGTGCCAGCAGTCCCCTCGGGGAAGCTAACTATGGCTACACCTTC.

The chain employs TRBV4-2 and TRBJ2-5; the D is unclear. The CDR3 runs to 13 residues. Trimming removed 0 bases at V and 3 bases at J, with 5 bases between. Germline V gene sequence: CDR1 LGHNA, CDR2 YNFKEQ. Here the CDR3 reads CASSQEGEETQYF. CDR3 sequence (DNA): TGTGCCAGCAGCCAAGAGGGCGAAGAGACCCAGTACTTC.

V and J are TRBV7-9 and TRBJ2-6; D gene ambiguous. The ends were cut back, 3 bases at V and 6 bases at J, with 6 bases in the middle. Germline values: CDR1 SEHNR, CDR2 FQNEAQ (reference sequence). The length of the CDR3 is 13 residues. The CDR3 protein is CASSFTEANVLTF. CDR3 DNA sequence: TGTGCCAGCAGCTTCACTGAGGCCAACGTCCTGACTTTC.

J is TRBJ1-2 and V is TRBV29-1; D remains ambiguous. The germline V and J ends were trimmed by 7 bases and 3 bases, with 12 bases remaining between them. This CDR3 is 12 amino acids long. CDR1 is SQVTM and CDR2 is ANQGSEA in the germline V gene. For the CDR3, the DNA is TGCAGCGGTAGGGCCACCGACTATGGCTACACCTTC. It is translated as CSGRATDYGYTF.

J is TRBJ1-1 and V is TRBV21-1; TRBD1 is the table's D call, not checked against the DNA. TRBV21-1 corresponds to a pseudogene. The CDR3 consists of 15 residues. The CDR3 nucleotides are TGTGCCAGCAGCGCCCGACAGGGACCGAACACTGAAGCTTTCTTT. Translated, it gives CASSARQGPNTEAFF.

The chain links TRBV5-1 to TRBJ2-7, with unresolved D. The CDR3 spans 15 residues. The germline V gene encodes CDR1 SGHRS and CDR2 YFSETQ. V was cut by 0 bases and J by 3 bases, with 13 bases left in between. The CDR3 sequence: CASSLGQVMNYEQYF. As DNA, the CDR3 is TGCGCCAGCAGCTTGGGGCAGGTGATGAACTACGAGCAGTACTTC.